This TCR beta chain derives from a study of blood T cell repertoires in COVID-19. Whole-study context: Whether acute or convalescent, the COVID-19 samples came from the United States, Italy and Spain. PBMCs, B-cell-depleted T cells, or T cells provided the cDNA or gDNA that made up the material.

In the study's own analysis: Estimation of nucleated cell counts relied on the amplification of reference gene primers. Here immunoSEQ multiplex PCR was the method, and the copy in TCRdb shows in-frame clones only, minus some. The DNA was the basis for D and trimming; V, J and clone size are from that table. Here the sample spans 150,000 to 200,000 clones, approximately 84% being singletons. V was cut by 1 base and J by 2 bases, with 33 bases left in between. The CDR3 extends over 22 amino acids. CDR1 and CDR2 (germline): LNHNV, YYDKDF (reference sequence). This clone was found a few times. The genes are TRBV15 and TRBJ2-7, with TRBD2 as a possible D gene (6 bases). The receptor was isolated from a man aged 35-49 years who had recovered from COVID-19. Source material: peripheral blood. CDR3 in amino acids: CATSRGTLRGGTPSQLAYEQYF. DNA for the CDR3: TGTGCCACCAGCAGAGGGACTTTAAGGGGCGGGACCCCTAGTCAACTAGCCTACGAGCAGTACTTC. Variable domain in full (rest from reference TRBV15 and TRBJ2-7): DAMVIQNPRYQVTQFGKPVTLSCSQTLNHNVMYWYQQKSSQAPKLLFHYYDKDFNNEADTPDNFQSRRPNTSFCFLDIRSPGLGDTAMYLCATSRGTLRGGTPSQLAYEQYFGPGTRLTVT.